Below, one T cell receptor (beta chain) is given with its context. What it binds is unknown. In the same sample, other DNA sequences code for this CDR3. Sequencing used immunoSEQ multiplex PCR; TCRdb keeps in-frame clones, though not all of them. The data hold about 94,000 clones, with about 85% observed a single time. The ends were cut back, 0 bases at V and 4 bases at J, with 7 bases in the middle. The CDR3 sequence is 13 residues long. CDR1 and CDR2 from the germline V gene are SGHRS and YFSETQ. These data originate in a study of T cell responses to AZD1222 COVID-19 vaccine. Broader study findings: Only six people who got AZD1222 tested seropositive at baseline. Repertoires were collected only later (after the peak T cell response had occurred).

The material was peripheral blood, obtained 28 days after the second AZD1222 dose. The J gene is TRBJ1-1, the V gene TRBV5-1, with TRBD1 as a possible D gene (6 bases). This TCR was recovered from an adult who received the AZD1222 COVID-19 vaccine. In nucleotides, the CDR3 is TGCGCCAGCAGCTTGGGAGGGGGCACTGAAGCTTTCTTT. Amino acid sequence: CASSLGGGTEAFF.